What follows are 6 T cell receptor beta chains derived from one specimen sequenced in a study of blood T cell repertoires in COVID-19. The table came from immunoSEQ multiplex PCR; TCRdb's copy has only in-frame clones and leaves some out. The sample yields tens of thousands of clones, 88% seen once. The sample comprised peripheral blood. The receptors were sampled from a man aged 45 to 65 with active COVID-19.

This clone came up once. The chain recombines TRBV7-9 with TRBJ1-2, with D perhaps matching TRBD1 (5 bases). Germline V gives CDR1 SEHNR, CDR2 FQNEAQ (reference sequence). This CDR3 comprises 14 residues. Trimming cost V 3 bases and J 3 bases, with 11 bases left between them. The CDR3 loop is CASSFGRGDYGYTF. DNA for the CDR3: TGTGCCAGCAGCTTCGGCCGGGGGGACTATGGCTACACCTTC.

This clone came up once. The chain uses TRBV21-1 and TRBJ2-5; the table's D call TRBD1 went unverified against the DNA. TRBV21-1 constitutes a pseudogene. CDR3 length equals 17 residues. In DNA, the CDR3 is TGTGCCAGCAGCAAACCGGTCAGGGGGCGCATACGAGAGACCCAGTACTTC. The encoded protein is CASSKPVRGRIRETQYF.

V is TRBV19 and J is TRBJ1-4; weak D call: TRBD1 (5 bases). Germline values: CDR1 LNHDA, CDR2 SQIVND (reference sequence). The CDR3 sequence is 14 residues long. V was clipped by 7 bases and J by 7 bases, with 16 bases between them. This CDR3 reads CASNPTAWGEKLFF. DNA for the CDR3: TGTGCCAGTAACCCGACAGCCTGGGGTGAAAAACTGTTTTTT.

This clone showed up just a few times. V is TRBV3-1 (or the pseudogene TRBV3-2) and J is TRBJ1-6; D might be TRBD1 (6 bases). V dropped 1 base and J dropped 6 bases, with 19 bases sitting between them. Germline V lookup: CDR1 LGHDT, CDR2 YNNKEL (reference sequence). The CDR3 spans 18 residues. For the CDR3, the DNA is TGTGCCAGCAGCCAAGTTAAATCGACAGGCCGCACTAATTCACCCCTCCACTTT. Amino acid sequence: CASSQVKSTGRTNSPLHF.

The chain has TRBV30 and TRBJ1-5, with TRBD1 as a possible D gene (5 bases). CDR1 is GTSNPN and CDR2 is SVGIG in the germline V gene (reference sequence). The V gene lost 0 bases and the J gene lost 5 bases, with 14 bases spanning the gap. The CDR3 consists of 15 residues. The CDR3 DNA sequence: TGTGCCTGGAGTGTCGGGAAGGGGAGGGATCAGCCCCAGCATTTT. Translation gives CAWSVGKGRDQPQHF.

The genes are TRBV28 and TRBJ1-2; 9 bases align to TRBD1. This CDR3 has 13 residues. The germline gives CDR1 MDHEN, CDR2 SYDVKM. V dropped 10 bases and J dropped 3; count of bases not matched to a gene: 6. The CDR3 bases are TGTGCCACGGGGACAGGGAAGTACTATGGCTACACCTTC. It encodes CATGTGKYYGYTF.